The sequence of this T cell receptor beta chain was determined in a study of early T cells in non-severe SARS-CoV-2 infection. Across the study: Sequenced bulk RNA came from whole blood that was unsorted, and chains were unpaired.

The CDR3 consists of 12 residues. V shed 9 bases and J shed 7 bases, with 13 bases lying between them. CDR1 is MNHNS and CDR2 is SASEGT in the germline V gene. At least ten counts were recorded for this clonotype. Its target is not known. Attached unique molecular identifiers marked individual cDNA molecules. TCRdb processed the 5' RACE reads anew with MiXCR; each CDR3 protein has one entry. The profile covers 35,000 to 40,000 distinct CDR3 sequences, with roughly 5% appearing a single time and under 30% taken by the ten largest. Broader study findings: Private and CD4 specificities were missed by VDJdb matching, skewed to anti-spike CD8.

The sample comprised whole blood. This clonotype was obtained from an adult who was a healthcare worker with PCR-confirmed SARS-CoV-2 infection or an uninfected control (not recorded which). The chain employs TRBV6-1 and TRBJ2-1, with D tentatively TRBD2 (6 bases). For the CDR3, the DNA is TGTGCCAGTTCGACTAGAGATAATGAGCAGTTCTTC. Residues: CASSTRDNEQFF.